These T cell receptor beta chains were read from a single sample in a study of blood T cell repertoires in COVID-19. Clones were read by immunoSEQ multiplex PCR, and TCRdb kept only the in-frame ones, dropping some. The sample has over 90,000 clones; 80% to 90% are singletons. Sequences were obtained from peripheral blood. The receptors originated from a woman in her sixties or seventies with acute or convalescent COVID-19. Each CDR3 is given with its conserved first and last residue. Fields, in order: clone size, D gene, J gene, CDR3 length, V gene, CDR3 protein, CDR3 DNA. A D gene is named only where the DNA matches it firmly. The size field is filled for only some rows; it gives once, few, many or a size class.

NA	TRBD1	TRBJ2-2	13	TRBV11-3	CASGTVNTGELFF	TGTGCCAGCGGGACAGTTAACACCGGGGAGCTGTTTTTT
NA	NA	TRBJ1-2	14	TRBV5-8	CASSLAGLGYGYTF	TGTGCCAGCAGCTTGGCAGGGCTTGGCTATGGCTACACCTTC
NA	TRBD1	TRBJ2-1	16	TRBV24-1	CATSDSTGGSYNEQFF	TGTGCCACCAGTGATTCCACAGGGGGATCCTACAATGAGCAGTTCTTC
once	NA	TRBJ1-1	15	TRBV9	CASSVAPVMNTEAFF	TGTGCCAGCAGCGTAGCCCCAGTTATGAACACTGAAGCTTTCTTT
NA	NA	TRBJ2-1	12	TRBV28	CASRGGHNEQFF	TGTGCCAGCAGGGGGGGGCACAATGAGCAGTTCTTC
NA	NA	TRBJ2-1	16	TRBV7-6	CASSSPGGGPYNEQFF	TGTGCCAGCAGCTCCCCGGGGGGCGGCCCCTACAATGAGCAGTTCTTC
NA	TRBD1	TRBJ2-1	15	TRBV7-2	CASSLSGQGLHEQFF	TGTGCCAGCAGCTTGTCGGGACAGGGGTTGCATGAGCAGTTCTTC
NA	TRBD1	TRBJ2-5	13	TRBV5-1	CASTQNRGETQYF	TGCGCCAGCACCCAAAACAGGGGAGAGACCCAGTACTTC
NA	TRBD2	TRBJ2-1	14	TRBV6-5	CASRPGLADNEQFF	TGTGCCAGCAGGCCCGGACTAGCGGACAATGAGCAGTTCTTC
once	NA	TRBJ2-3	12	TRBV3-1/TRBV3-2	CASSQVVDTQYF	TGTGCCAGCAGCCAGGTAGTAGATACGCAGTATTTT
few	TRBD2	TRBJ2-3	17	TRBV7-8	CASSFGRAPFYTDTQYF	TGTGCCAGCAGCTTCGGGAGGGCCCCCTTTTACACAGATACGCAGTATTTT
once	NA	TRBJ1-6	15	TRBV19	CASSSQGNDNSPLHF	TGTGCCAGTAGTTCGCAGGGGAACGATAATTCACCCCTCCACTTT
NA	NA	TRBJ2-7	16	TRBV14	CASSQPGLGPTYEQYF	TGTGCCAGCAGCCAACCGGGACTCGGACCAACCTACGAGCAGTACTTC
NA	TRBD2	TRBJ2-1	17	TRBV6-2/TRBV6-3	CASSYSPTSGLYNEQFF	TGTGCCAGCAGTTACTCCCCGACTAGCGGGCTTTACAATGAGCAGTTCTTC
NA	NA	TRBJ2-3	14	TRBV19	CASSYRARTDTQYF	TGTGCCAGTAGTTACAGGGCGCGGACAGATACGCAGTATTTT
NA	NA	TRBJ2-7	13	TRBV5-1	CASSFDRTYEQYF	TGCGCCAGCAGCTTTGACAGGACCTACGAGCAGTACTTC
NA	NA	TRBJ1-6	14	TRBV28	CASVPRPYNSPLHF	TGTGCCAGCGTCCCGAGGCCCTATAATTCACCCCTCCACTTT
NA	TRBD2	TRBJ2-1	16	TRBV19	CASSNPRTSGNNEQFF	TGTGCCAGTAGTAACCCCAGGACTAGCGGGAACAATGAGCAGTTCTTC
NA	NA	TRBJ2-5	16	TRBV2	CASRRGARQEVQTQYF	TGTGCCAGCAGACGGGGGGCACGGCAGGAGGTGCAGACCCAGTACTTC
once	TRBD2	TRBJ2-7	17	TRBV18	CASSSLSGRTKPHEQYF	TGTGCCAGCTCATCGCTTAGCGGGAGGACGAAACCCCACGAGCAGTACTTC
NA	TRBD1	TRBJ2-7	13	TRBV29-1	CSVEGQGYHEQYF	TGCAGCGTTGAGGGACAGGGGTACCACGAGCAGTACTTC
NA	NA	TRBJ2-1	16	TRBV7-6	CASSPDAGDTYNEQFF	TGTGCCAGCAGCCCCGACGCAGGGGACACCTACAATGAGCAGTTCTTC
NA	NA	TRBJ1-2	14	TRBV18	CASSPGHQRYGYTF	TGTGCCAGCTCACCGGGACACCAACGCTATGGCTACACCTTC
NA	NA	TRBJ2-5	16	TRBV4-2	CASSQGPARERGTQYF	TGTGCCAGCAGCCAAGGGCCCGCGAGGGAACGGGGGACCCAGTACTTC
NA	NA	TRBJ1-1	12	TRBV10-3	CATRVGSTEAFF	TGTGCCACCAGGGTGGGGAGCACTGAAGCTTTCTTT
NA	NA	TRBJ1-4	14	TRBV11-3	CASSFSGGGEKLFF	TGTGCCAGCAGCTTCTCCGGAGGTGGGGAAAAACTGTTTTTT
NA	NA	TRBJ1-6	14	TRBV27	CASSFGGSGSPLHF	TGTGCCAGCAGTTTCGGCGGCAGCGGGTCACCCCTCCACTTT
NA	NA	TRBJ2-2	16	TRBV11-2	CASPGEGVVVTGELFF	TGTGCCAGCCCCGGGGAGGGGGTGGTAGTTACCGGGGAGCTGTTTTTT
NA	TRBD2	TRBJ2-1	16	TRBV7-6	CASSPIWGRVRNEQFF	TGTGCCAGCAGCCCAATCTGGGGGAGGGTGCGCAATGAGCAGTTCTTC
NA	TRBD1	TRBJ1-1	17	TRBV28	CASSSYGTGRMNTEAFF	TGTGCCAGCAGTTCATACGGGACAGGCCGGATGAACACTGAAGCTTTCTTT
NA	TRBD1	TRBJ1-5	14	TRBV28	CASSLRQGYQPQHF	TGTGCCAGCAGTTTGCGACAGGGTTATCAGCCCCAGCATTTT
NA	TRBD1	TRBJ2-1	14	TRBV10-2	CASRPRRGGDEQFF	TGCGCCAGCAGACCCCGGAGAGGGGGCGATGAGCAGTTCTTC
NA	TRBD1	TRBJ1-6	13	TRBV19	CATGTGLRSPLHF	TGTGCCACCGGGACAGGGCTACGTTCACCCCTCCACTTT
NA	NA	TRBJ1-1	14	TRBV7-9	CASSLAPGHTEAFF	TGTGCCAGCAGCTTAGCCCCAGGGCACACTGAAGCTTTCTTT
NA	TRBD1	TRBJ1-1	15	TRBV28	CASRLGTGGPAEAFF	TGTGCCAGCAGGCTAGGGACAGGGGGTCCGGCTGAAGCTTTCTTT
once	NA	TRBJ2-1	14	TRBV5-1	CASSLSGSYNEQFF	TGCGCCAGCAGCTTAAGCGGCTCCTACAATGAGCAGTTCTTC
few	TRBD2	TRBJ2-7	16	TRBV13	CASSLKISGRPYEQYF	TGTGCCAGCAGCTTAAAGATTAGCGGGAGACCCTACGAGCAGTACTTC
NA	TRBD1	TRBJ1-2	13	TRBV5-4	CASSPTGFGGYTF	TGTGCCAGCAGCCCGACAGGGTTCGGTGGCTACACCTTC
NA	TRBD1	TRBJ1-5	13	TRBV27	CASSSTGLQPQHF	TGTGCCAGCAGCTCGACAGGGCTTCAGCCCCAGCATTTT
NA	TRBD2	TRBJ2-3	16	TRBV5-1	CASRKGLAVATDTQYF	TGCGCCAGCAGAAAGGGACTAGCGGTAGCCACAGATACGCAGTATTTT
NA	TRBD2	TRBJ2-5	18	TRBV27	CASSKEPTGLAGQETQYF	TGTGCCAGCAGTAAAGAACCAACAGGGCTAGCGGGACAAGAGACCCAGTACTTC
NA	TRBD1	TRBJ1-4	15	TRBV5-4	CASSLGQSNNEKLFF	TGTGCCAGCAGCCTGGGACAGTCGAATAATGAAAAACTGTTTTTT
NA	TRBD2	TRBJ2-3	14	TRBV5-1	CASSLLADPDTQYF	TGCGCCAGCAGCTTACTAGCGGACCCAGATACGCAGTATTTT
NA	NA	TRBJ2-1	16	TRBV7-6	CASSLAAGSSYNEQFF	TGTGCCAGCAGCTTAGCTGCGGGGAGCTCCTACAATGAGCAGTTCTTC
once	NA	TRBJ1-5	15	TRBV19	CASSTPGGLGQPQHF	TGTGCCAGTAGTACCCCGGGGGGACTTGGGCAGCCCCAGCATTTT
NA	NA	TRBJ1-5	13	TRBV30	CAWSKQGDQPQHF	TGTGCCTGGAGTAAGCAGGGCGACCAGCCCCAGCATTTT
NA	NA	TRBJ1-4	12	TRBV5-6	CASSLGAEKLFF	TGTGCCAGCAGCTTGGGGGCTGAAAAACTGTTTTTT
NA	NA	TRBJ1-1	13	TRBV6-5	CASSTPPNTEAFF	TGTGCCAGCAGTACACCTCCGAACACTGAAGCTTTCTTT
NA	TRBD2	TRBJ2-1	18	TRBV6-1	CASSGTSGSQGSYNEQFF	TGTGCCAGCAGTGGGACTAGCGGGAGTCAAGGTTCCTACAATGAGCAGTTCTTC
NA	TRBD1	TRBJ1-1	16	TRBV6-5	CASSYGTGGLNTEAFF	TGTGCCAGCAGTTATGGGACAGGAGGATTGAACACTGAAGCTTTCTTT
NA	TRBD1	TRBJ2-2	14	TRBV19	CASLDRGRTGELFF	TGTGCCAGTTTGGACAGGGGGCGCACCGGGGAGCTGTTTTTT
NA	NA	TRBJ2-1	15	TRBV2	CASTPDLLRDNEQFF	TGTGCCAGCACCCCCGATCTGCTGAGGGACAATGAGCAGTTCTTC
NA	NA	TRBJ1-5	13	TRBV3-1/TRBV3-2	CASSQTGNQPQHF	TGTGCCAGCAGCCAGACAGGTAATCAGCCCCAGCATTTT
few	NA	TRBJ1-4	15	TRBV7-9	CASSSGQTTNEKLFF	TGTGCCAGCAGCAGCGGACAGACAACTAATGAAAAACTGTTTTTT
NA	NA	TRBJ2-1	13	TRBV24-1	CATSEPAYNEQFF	TGTGCCACCAGTGAGCCAGCCTACAATGAGCAGTTCTTC
once	NA	TRBJ2-2	16	TRBV19	CASSKTRDINTGELFF	TGTGCCAGTAGTAAAACCCGGGACATCAACACCGGGGAGCTGTTTTTT
NA	TRBD2	TRBJ2-3	16	TRBV5-1	CASKSSGGFGTDTQYF	TGCGCCAGCAAGTCTAGCGGAGGATTCGGCACAGATACGCAGTATTTT